Listed here are 6 T cell receptor beta chains from one sample, sequenced in a study of blood T cells in healthy people across ages. Then a second PCR, running roughly 7 to 11 cycles, was carried out with a sample-barcoded 5' primer and a J-beta primer mix. TCRdb used MiXCR to reprocess the 5' RACE reads, holding one entry per CDR3 protein. The data show more than 1.4 million distinct CDR3 sequences, 42% seen once. Sequenced sample: blood. The origin of the receptors is a woman between 18 and 29 years old in good health.

The gene calls are TRBV12-3 or TRBV12-4 and TRBJ2-7; the match to TRBD2 covers 8 bases. The V segment lost 6 bases and the J segment 3 bases; nucleotides outside the gene matches: 10. The CDR3 has 15 residues. The CDR3 is CASSPPPGLDYEQYF. The DNA of the CDR3 is TGTGCCAGCAGCCCACCACCGGGACTAGACTACGAGCAGTACTTC.

The rearrangement joins TRBV5-1 to TRBJ1-2; perhaps TRBD1 as D (6 bases). The CDR3 extends over 16 amino acids. Deletions cut 4 bases from V and 0 bases from J, with 16 bases between. Per the germline V gene, CDR1 is SGHRS and CDR2 is YFSETQ. CDR3 in amino acids: CASSTSGTTANYGYTF. The DNA of the CDR3 is TGCGCCAGCAGCACCTCCGGGACAACTGCTAACTATGGCTACACCTTC.

The chain couples TRBV6-4 to TRBJ2-7, with TRBD1 as a possible D gene (6 bases). Germline V gene data show CDR1 as MRHNA and CDR2 as SNTAGT. The length of the CDR3 is 13 residues. With 11 bases removed from V and 6 bases from J, the gap between germline ends came to 20 bases. The DNA of the CDR3 is TGTGCCGGTCCGGGACACCTTACCTCCGAGCAGTACTTC. It translates to CAGPGHLTSEQYF.

At least ten counts were recorded for this clonotype. This chain joins TRBV20-1 and TRBJ2-4; D might be TRBD2 (6 bases). Germline V CDR1 and CDR2: DFQATT, SNEGSKA (reference sequence). The CDR3 is 11 amino acids. CDR3 sequence: CSAGGQNIQYF. The DNA for the CDR3 is TGCAGCGCCGGGGGTCAAAACATTCAGTACTTC.

This clonotype has ten or more counts. This chain links TRBV18 with TRBJ2-3; TRBD2 is a possible D gene (6 bases). V was pared by 3 bases and J by 8 bases, with 15 bases between. CDR3 length: 14 amino acids. The germline CDR1 and CDR2 sequences are KGHSH and LQKENI. CDR3 sequence (DNA): TGTGCCAGCTCACCTGGACCGACTAGGGGTACGCAGTATTTT. Protein: CASSPGPTRGTQYF.

This clonotype was detected a few times. The V gene is TRBV27, the J gene TRBJ1-2; 9 bases are shared with TRBD1. The ends lost 0 bases at V and 8 bases at J; junction bases unmatched: 4. CDR1 and CDR2 (germline): MNHEY, SMNVEV (reference sequence). The CDR3 loop spans 14 amino acids. The DNA of the CDR3 is TGTGCCAGCAGTTTATCGGGGACAGGGAAAGGCTACACCTTC. Protein sequence: CASSLSGTGKGYTF.